This T cell receptor (beta chain) was identified in a study of cytomegalovirus exposure and HLA in healthy donors. Background on the study: Researchers previously reported finding roughly 120 million unique TCR beta sequences from roughly 200 million T cells.

In regard to this clone: No antigen is known for it.

Use of 60 Vbeta and 13 Jbeta primers characterized the PCR. Assay: immunoSEQ multiplex PCR; the TCRdb copy retains only in-frame clones and omits some. The table records about 150,000 clones, about three quarters of them present only once. Study results and caveats: A later analysis reportedly found fewer N-insertions in an Asian-associated ancestry cluster than the roughly 670-donor mean.

The CDR3 runs to 15 residues. V shed 3 bases and J 9 bases; nucleotides not matched to a gene: 9. Germline CDR1 SGHTA, CDR2 FQGTGA. This TCR was recovered from a man aged 45-60 years in good health and CMV-seropositive. Sequencing used PBMCs. The chain combines TRBV7-3 with TRBJ2-1; TRBD1 agrees at 9 bases. The CDR3 nucleotides read TGTGCCAGCAGCTTCTCGGGACAGGGATCGGGTGAGCAGTTCTTC. Translating gives CASSFSGQGSGEQFF.